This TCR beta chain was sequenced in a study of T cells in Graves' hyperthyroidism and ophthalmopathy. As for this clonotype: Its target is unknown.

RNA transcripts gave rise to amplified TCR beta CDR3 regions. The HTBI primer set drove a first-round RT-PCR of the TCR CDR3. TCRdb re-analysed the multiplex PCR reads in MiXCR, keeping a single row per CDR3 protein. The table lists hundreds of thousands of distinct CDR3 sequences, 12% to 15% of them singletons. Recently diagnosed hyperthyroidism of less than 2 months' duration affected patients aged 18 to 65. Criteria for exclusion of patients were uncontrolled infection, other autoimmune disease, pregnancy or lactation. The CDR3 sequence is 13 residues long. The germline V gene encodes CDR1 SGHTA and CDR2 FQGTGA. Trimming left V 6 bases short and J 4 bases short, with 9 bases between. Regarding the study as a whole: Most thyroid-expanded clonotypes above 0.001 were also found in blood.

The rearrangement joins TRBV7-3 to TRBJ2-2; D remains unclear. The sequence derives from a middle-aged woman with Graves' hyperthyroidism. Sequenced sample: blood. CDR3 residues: CASSSGATGELFF. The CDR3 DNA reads TGTGCCAGCAGTTCCGGAGCCACCGGGGAGCTGTTTTTT.